Here is one T cell receptor (beta chain) with its context. This entry belongs to a study of blood T cell repertoires in COVID-19. Study information: PBMCs, B-cell-depleted T cells, or T cells were the source of the cDNA or gDNA that made up the material.

Authors' analysis steps: Reference gene primer amplification in the assay estimated nucleated cell counts. TCRdb keeps only in-frame clones here, not all; method: immunoSEQ multiplex PCR. That table gives V, J and clone size, and the DNA gave D and trimming. The repertoire consists of 400,000 to 550,000 clones, with roughly 91% occurring once and the leading ten covering 4% to 4.5%. Trimming took 2 bases from V and 3 from J; bases not matched to a gene: 5. Germline assignment: CDR1 MNHNS and CDR2 SASEGT. CDR3 length: 17 residues. The genes are TRBV6-1 and TRBJ2-3, with 13 nucleotides matching TRBD2. This TCR was recovered from a woman in her twenties or thirties with acute or convalescent COVID-19. Material for sequencing was peripheral blood. The CDR3 reads CASSEIGLAGVTDTQYF. The CDR3 coding sequence is TGTGCCAGCAGTGAAATAGGACTAGCGGGGGTGACAGATACGCAGTATTTT.